A single sample is the source of the 31 T cell receptor beta chains below, sequenced in a study of blood T cell repertoires in COVID-19. Here immunoSEQ multiplex PCR was the method, and the copy in TCRdb shows in-frame clones only, minus some. This table holds about 140,000 clones, approximately 79% found once. Material: PBMCs or T cells enriched from blood (not recorded which). The receptors originated from a woman aged 45-65 years who had recovered from COVID-19.

This clone appeared once. The chain combines TRBV29-1 with TRBJ1-1; 11 nucleotides line up with TRBD1. Germline CDR1 is SQVTM and CDR2 is ANQGSEA. V was clipped by 0 bases and J by 9 bases; unmatched bases: 6. This CDR3 contains 14 residues. In DNA, the CDR3 is TGCAGCGTTGAAGATCGGGACAGGGGGAGGAAAGCTTTCTTT. Its protein is CSVEDRDRGRKAFF.

This clone has more than one count but fewer than ten. The CDR3 region has the DNA TGCGCCAGCAGCTTGGGCCGGACAGACTACAATGAGCAGTTCTTC. Amino acid sequence: CASSLGRTDYNEQFF. The V call is TRBV5-1, the J call TRBJ2-1, with D possibly being TRBD1 (6 bases). V was pared by 0 bases and J by 3 bases, with 10 bases between. This CDR3 contains 15 residues. Per germline, CDR1 SGHRS and CDR2 YFSETQ.

Only a few counts were recorded for this clone. This sequence joins TRBV28 and TRBJ2-1; D is unclear. This CDR3 has 13 residues. Per the germline V gene, CDR1 is MDHEN and CDR2 is SYDVKM. V lost 5 bases to trimming and J lost 0 bases, with 5 bases between them. The CDR3 protein is CASSLSSYNEQFF. CDR3 nucleotide sequence: TGTGCCAGCAGTCTTAGCTCCTACAATGAGCAGTTCTTC. Using reference TRBV28 and TRBJ2-1 for the parts outside the CDR3, the full variable domain is DVKVTQSSRYLVKRTGEKVFLECVQDMDHENMFWYRQDPGLGLRLIYFSYDVKMKEKGDIPEGYSVSREKKERFSLILESASTNQTSMYLCASSLSSYNEQFFGPGTRLTVL.

This clone was seen more than once but under ten times. The chain has TRBV6-5 and TRBJ1-6; TRBD1 matches at 8 bases. This CDR3 has 15 amino acids. The V segment lost 6 bases and the J segment 5 bases; nucleotides outside the gene matches: 6. CDR1 MNHEY and CDR2 SVGAGI come from the germline V gene. CDR3 sequence (DNA): TGTGCCAGCAGCTGGCAGGGGGCAGATAATTCACCCCTCCACTTT. Protein: CASSWQGADNSPLHF.

The V call is TRBV5-1, the J call TRBJ2-3; TRBD2 matches at 9 bases. Trimming took 0 bases from V and 7 from J; bases not matched to a gene: 9. Looked up from germline, CDR1 is SGHRS and CDR2 is YFSETQ. The CDR3 loop spans 16 amino acids. The CDR3 sequence is CASSLAASGNRNTQYF. CDR3 sequence (DNA): TGCGCCAGCAGCTTGGCGGCTAGCGGGAATAGGAATACGCAGTATTTT. The full variable domain, rest sourced from reference TRBV5-1 and TRBJ2-3, is KAGVTQTPRYLIKTRGQQVTLSCSPISGHRSVSWYQQTPGQGLQFLFEYFSETQRNKGNFPGRFSGRQFSNSRSEMNVSTLELGDSALYLCASSLAASGNRNTQYFGPGTRLTVL.

This chain uses TRBV7-9 with TRBJ1-3; the D is unclear. Germline V gene data show CDR1 as SEHNR and CDR2 as FQNEAQ (reference sequence). The CDR3 is 15 residues long. V shed 5 bases and J shed 3 bases, with 14 bases lying between them. CDR3 amino acids: CASSPPGYDGNTIYF. CDR3 nucleotides: TGTGCCAGCAGCCCCCCGGGGTACGATGGAAACACCATATATTTT.

Only a few counts were recorded for this clone. The rearrangement uses TRBV11-2 and TRBJ1-1, with D possibly matching TRBD1 (5 bases). Trimming took off 5 bases at V and 2 bases at J, with 18 bases between the two ends. The CDR3 runs to 16 residues. The V gene's germline CDR1 is SGHAT and CDR2 FQNNGV. CDR3 in amino acids: CASSAAGTGSNTEAFF. Written as DNA, the CDR3 is TGTGCCAGCAGCGCCGCCGGGACTGGGAGTAACACTGAAGCTTTCTTT.

The chain carries TRBV28 and TRBJ2-1; 10 bases fit TRBD2. CDR3 length equals 16 residues. J gave up 14 bases and V 6 bases, and 19 bases lay outside the gene matches. Germline V gene sequence: CDR1 MDHEN, CDR2 SYDVKM. CDR3 sequence: CASSNPRSLGLAREFF. CDR3 DNA sequence: TGTGCCAGCAGCAACCCGAGGTCTCTGGGACTAGCGCGGGAGTTCTTC.

This rearrangement joins TRBV6-5 to TRBJ2-3; D is perhaps TRBD2 (6 bases). Trimming stripped 2 bases from V and 1 base from J, with 10 bases between. CDR3 size: 15 residues. The germline CDR1 and CDR2 sequences are MNHEY and SVGAGI. CDR3 nucleotides: TGTGCCAGCAGTTACGCCGGGGGAGGCACAGATACGCAGTATTTT. Its translation: CASSYAGGGTDTQYF.

The chain has TRBV28 and TRBJ2-3; 7 bases align to TRBD1. CDR1 MDHEN and CDR2 SYDVKM come from the germline V gene. V lost 5 bases, J lost 3 bases, and 11 bases stayed unmatched. This CDR3 contains 16 residues. For the CDR3, the DNA is TGTGCCAGCAGTCCGTCAGGGGGTTGGGCGACAGATACGCAGTATTTT. Protein: CASSPSGGWATDTQYF.

This chain connects TRBV6-5 to TRBJ1-3, with TRBD1 matching 7 bases. With V trimmed by 8 bases and J by 7 bases, 8 bases remained unmatched. Germline CDR1 reads MNHEY; CDR2 reads SVGAGI. The CDR3 spans 13 residues. The CDR3 DNA reads as TGTGCCAGCTCCCGGGACAGCCCCAACACCATATATTTT. Residues: CASSRDSPNTIYF.

The chain joins TRBV7-8 to TRBJ2-1; TRBD2 matches at 13 bases. Per germline, CDR1 SGHVS and CDR2 FQNEAQ. The CDR3 has 16 amino acids. The V gene end was trimmed by 4 bases and the J gene end by 8 bases; junction bases not matched to a gene: 8. CDR3 coding DNA: TGTGCCAGCAGCTCCAGGACTAGCGGGAGACAGGATGAGCAGTTCTTC. It translates to CASSSRTSGRQDEQFF.

This clone was counted between two and nine times. This sequence joins TRBV6-2 or TRBV6-3 and TRBJ2-3; the D gene is possibly TRBD2 (5 bases). The CDR3 runs 14 residues. The V gene's germline CDR1 is MNHEY and CDR2 SVGEGT. V was clipped by 5 bases and J by 3 bases, with 12 bases between them. The CDR3 region is CASSPDWQTDTQYF. The CDR3 DNA reads TGTGCCAGCAGTCCGGACTGGCAGACAGATACGCAGTATTTT.

V and J are TRBV7-9 and TRBJ2-2; a weak D match, TRBD1 (7 bases). The V end was cut by 4 bases, the J end by 3 bases, with 18 bases between. Germline CDR1 and CDR2: SEHNR and FQNEAQ (reference sequence). This CDR3 region has 17 residues. CDR3 residues: CASSSSPQGRYTGELFF. CDR3 nucleotide sequence: TGTGCCAGCAGCTCCTCCCCACAGGGGAGGTACACCGGGGAGCTGTTTTTT.

J is TRBJ1-3 and V is TRBV13; 7 bases map to TRBD1. This CDR3 contains 15 residues. Germline assignment: CDR1 PRHDT and CDR2 FYEKMQ (reference sequence). The trim removed 4 bases at V and 7 bases at J, leaving 10 bases unmatched. The CDR3 here is CASSSRTGITNTIYF. The CDR3 coding sequence is TGTGCCAGCAGCTCCAGGACAGGCATAACGAACACCATATATTTT.

There are a few counts of this clone. This chain uses TRBV13 with TRBJ2-7; D remains unclear. Germline values: CDR1 PRHDT, CDR2 FYEKMQ (reference sequence). Trimming stripped 2 bases from V and 0 bases from J, with 5 bases between. The CDR3 totals 13 residues. The CDR3 region is CASSLPFSYEQYF. CDR3 in DNA: TGTGCCAGCAGCTTACCCTTCTCCTACGAGCAGTACTTC.

J is TRBJ1-1 and V is TRBV12-3 or TRBV12-4, with D hard to call. V shed 10 bases and J shed 2 bases, with 11 bases lying between them. The CDR3 spans 12 residues. The CDR3 is CATSSRNTEAFF. CDR3 nucleotides: TGTGCCACCTCGTCGCGTAACACTGAAGCTTTCTTT.

The chain couples TRBV4-2 to TRBJ2-3; perhaps TRBD1 as D (6 bases). The length of the CDR3 is 17 residues. V was clipped by 0 bases and J by 2 bases, with 15 bases between them. Germline-derived CDR1 and CDR2 are LGHNA and YNFKEQ. CDR3 in amino acids: CASSQERVGQHTDTQYF. The CDR3 DNA reads as TGTGCCAGCAGCCAAGAAAGGGTAGGACAGCACACAGATACGCAGTATTTT.

V is TRBV28 and J is TRBJ2-1; 8 nucleotides match TRBD1. The ends lost 6 bases at V and 7 bases at J; junction bases unmatched: 11. The CDR3 has 15 residues. In germline, CDR1 is MDHEN, CDR2 SYDVKM. CDR3 sequence reads: CASSRMDRAINEQFF. CDR3 nucleotides: TGTGCCAGCAGCCGAATGGACAGGGCAATTAATGAGCAGTTCTTC.

This rearrangement joins TRBV19 to TRBJ1-1, with 7 positions matching TRBD1. Germline V gene data show CDR1 as LNHDA and CDR2 as SQIVND (reference sequence). The CDR3 contains 14 residues. Trimming at V came to 0 bases and at J to 11 bases, leaving 9 bases not matched to a gene. In DNA form, the CDR3 reads TGTGCCAGTAGTATAGACCGGGACAGAACACGGGCTTTCTTT. This gives the protein CASSIDRDRTRAFF.

CDR3 residues: CASSQEEVLAYEQYF. CDR3 nucleotides: TGCGCCAGCAGCCAAGAGGAGGTTCTGGCCTACGAGCAGTACTTC. The J gene is TRBJ2-7, the V gene TRBV4-1; TRBD2 is a possible D gene (5 bases). The CDR3 covers 15 residues. The V gene lost 0 bases and the J gene lost 2 bases, with 11 bases spanning the gap. Germline loops: CDR1 MGHRA, CDR2 YSYEKL.

The CDR3 DNA is TGTGCCAGCAGTCGAACTAGCTGGCAGAGCAATCAGCCCCAGCATTTT. Its protein is CASSRTSWQSNQPQHF. This chain uses TRBV27 with TRBJ1-5, with D unresolved. V shed 5 bases and J shed 1 base, with 15 bases lying between them. There are 16 residues in the CDR3. In germline, CDR1 is MNHEY, CDR2 SMNVEV (reference sequence).

This chain joins TRBV28 and TRBJ1-5; D unresolved. The CDR3 extends over 17 amino acids. Germline CDR1 reads MDHEN; CDR2 reads SYDVKM. V lost 7 bases and J 0 bases, leaving 19 bases between the germline ends. CDR3 region: CASTDKQQVYSNQPQHF. For the CDR3, the DNA is TGTGCCAGCACCGACAAACAACAAGTCTATAGCAATCAGCCCCAGCATTTT. The whole variable domain, remainder taken from reference TRBV28 and TRBJ1-5, is DVKVTQSSRYLVKRTGEKVFLECVQDMDHENMFWYRQDPGLGLRLIYFSYDVKMKEKGDIPEGYSVSREKKERFSLILESASTNQTSMYLCASTDKQQVYSNQPQHFGDGTRLSIL.

Only one count was recorded for this clone. V is TRBV24-1 and J is TRBJ2-5; 9 bases line up with TRBD2. The CDR3 contains 16 residues. J gave up 2 bases and V 3 bases, and 6 bases lay outside the gene matches. Germline CDR1 reads KGHDR; CDR2 reads SFDVKD. CDR3 coding DNA: TGTGCCACCAGTGATGTAGGACTAGCGAGTCAAGAGACCCAGTACTTC. It yields the protein CATSDVGLASQETQYF.

The chain employs TRBV4-1 and TRBJ2-5, with D perhaps matching TRBD2 (6 bases). This CDR3 has 19 amino acids. Trimming took 1 base from V and 4 from J, leaving 25 bases between them. Germline values: CDR1 MGHRA, CDR2 YSYEKL. CDR3 nucleotides: TGCGCCAGCAGCCAAGGCCGCCTGGCGGGACTCGTCGGGGGAGAGACCCAGTACTTC. Translated, it gives CASSQGRLAGLVGGETQYF.

The J gene is TRBJ2-7, the V gene TRBV30; D perhaps matches TRBD2 (7 bases). The CDR3 runs 13 residues. The germline gives CDR1 GTSNPN, CDR2 SVGIG (reference sequence). Trimming removed 4 bases at V and 3 bases at J, with 13 bases between. CDR3 amino acids: CAWTRGAVYEQYF. The CDR3 DNA follows: TGTGCCTGGACTCGGGGGGCGGTCTACGAGCAGTACTTC.

This chain joins TRBV4-1 and TRBJ1-2, with 9 bases aligning to TRBD1. Germline CDR1 and CDR2: MGHRA and YSYEKL. With 0 bases clipped from V and 2 bases from J, the junction kept 1 base outside the gene matches. This CDR3 is 15 amino acids long. This CDR3 reads CASSQDGQGNYGYTF. The CDR3 DNA sequence: TGCGCCAGCAGCCAAGACGGACAGGGGAACTATGGCTACACCTTC.

The rearrangement links TRBV3-1 (or the pseudogene TRBV3-2) to TRBJ1-6; tentative D call: TRBD1 (6 bases). V shed 3 bases and J shed 6 bases, with 15 bases lying between them. This CDR3 has 16 residues. Germline CDR1 and CDR2: LGHDT and YNNKEL (reference sequence). The CDR3 reads CASSHRGQGPNSPLHF. In nucleotides, the CDR3 is TGTGCCAGCAGCCACAGGGGTCAGGGACCTAATTCACCCCTCCACTTT.

J is TRBJ1-2 and V is TRBV7-8; no clear D gene. V was cut by 5 bases and J by 3 bases, with 19 bases left in between. The CDR3 runs 16 residues. The germline gives CDR1 SGHVS, CDR2 FQNEAQ. As DNA, the CDR3 is TGTGCCAGCAGCCGGGGTGAGGGAGGGATCCACTATGGCTACACCTTC. Its protein is CASSRGEGGIHYGYTF. The full variable domain, completed using reference TRBV7-8 and TRBJ1-2, is GAGVSQSPRYKVAKRGQDVALRCDPISGHVSLFWYQQALGQGPEFLTYFQNEAQLDKSGLPSDRFFAERPEGSVSTLKIQRTQQEDSAVYLCASSRGEGGIHYGYTFGSGTRLTVV.

The V and J genes are TRBV7-9 and TRBJ1-1; no clear D. The germline gives CDR1 SEHNR, CDR2 FQNEAQ (reference sequence). Trimming cost V 11 bases and J 1 base, with 14 bases left between them. CDR3 length: 13 residues. The CDR3 nucleotides are TGTGCCCCCGGTCTCATTAAGAACACTGAAGCTTTCTTT. Encoded protein: CAPGLIKNTEAFF.

The chain carries TRBV27 and TRBJ1-2; TRBD1 matches 7 bases. This CDR3 comprises 15 residues. Germline lookup yields CDR1 MNHEY and CDR2 SMNVEV (reference sequence). Germline trimming cut 4 bases from V and 4 bases from J; bases unmatched to any gene: 9. The chain's CDR3 is CASSSGTDAVYGYTF. CDR3 coding DNA: TGTGCCAGCAGTTCCGGGACAGACGCGGTCTATGGCTACACCTTC.